This TCR beta chain was identified during a study of spatial heterogeneity in lung cancer (dated by TCRdb to the late 2010s). In terms of the full investigation: Beta-chain transcripts were consistently detected in greater numbers than alpha-chain transcripts, which likely reflects a higher abundance of beta-chain transcripts. In the raw uncorrected reads, each unique combination of TCR and UMI appeared more than ten times on average. In non-small cell lung cancer, the study quantitatively compared TCR alpha and beta repertoires across several tumor regions, matched nontumor lung, and blood. Both alpha and beta chains were TCR-sequenced in fewer than 250 tumor regions, 64 matched nontumor lung samples and roughly 50 PBMC samples obtained at surgery. The study linked features of the TCR repertoire to counts of nonsynonymous mutations, which were determined by whole-exome sequencing of tumor tissue. Overall results and qualifications from the work: Additional single-cell paired TCR alpha and beta sequencing was considered necessary to confirm, at a functional level, the hypothesis that regional TCRs recognize regional mutations. Ubiquitous expanded tumor TCRs showed up in blood more often at tumor resection than at routine follow-up.

Per the publication, the time point label means: sample taken at primary tumor resection. The donors were some 70 patients from the lung TRACERx cohort who had early-stage, untreated non-small cell lung cancer. TCR sequencing used whole RNA extracted from tumor and nontumor lung tissue, or from cryopreserved PBMC samples, without cell sorting. A patient was chosen for TCR sequencing only when enough RNA was available from at least two tumor regions. V sheds 0 bases and J sheds 6 bases, leaving 8 bases between their ends. The CDR3 contains 13 residues, cysteine and phenylalanine counted. CDR3 DNA only is kept here, 39 bases in frame from base 1. CDR1 and CDR2, looked up from the germline V gene, are SGDLS and YYNGEE. This clonotype was seen at least ten times. This receptor's antigen is unknown. No qualities accompany the bases; no much larger clone lies one base away. Library creation used 5' RACE. The sequencer listed for this sample is NextSeq 500. To allow correction of PCR and sequencing errors, the TCR library protocol tagged every TCR cDNA molecule with a unique molecular identifier. On the study's bioinformatics: TCR identification, UMI-based error correction and CDR3 extraction were all carried out with Decombinator tools. Expanded TCRs were defined as those above a frequency of 2 per 1,000, corresponding to the top 1% of the tumor frequency distribution. Renyi diversity was computed with the R vegan package after each repertoire had been subsampled 100 times to 5,000 TCRs. CDR3 similarity networks were built from amino acid triplet string-kernel similarity, connecting CDR3s with pairwise similarity above 0.82. TCRdb applied fastp at Q25 and MiXCR to the public reads, then kept only in-frame beta chains. Each CDR3 protein appears once, grouped with its most common genes and DNA. These V and J calls rely on TCRdb rather than the paper's analysis. The sample table holds under 30,000 distinct CDR3 sequences, of which about 3.3% were seen once. 29% of the sample goes to the ten largest clones.

This receptor was identified in a female donor with early-stage non-small cell lung cancer. The V and J genes are TRBV9 and TRBJ2-3, with no confident D gene call. Specimen: PBMCs, collected at surgery. The CDR3 region: CASSVDVRDTQYF. The DNA sequence follows: TGTGCCAGCAGCGTAGACGTCCGGGATACGCAGTATTTT.